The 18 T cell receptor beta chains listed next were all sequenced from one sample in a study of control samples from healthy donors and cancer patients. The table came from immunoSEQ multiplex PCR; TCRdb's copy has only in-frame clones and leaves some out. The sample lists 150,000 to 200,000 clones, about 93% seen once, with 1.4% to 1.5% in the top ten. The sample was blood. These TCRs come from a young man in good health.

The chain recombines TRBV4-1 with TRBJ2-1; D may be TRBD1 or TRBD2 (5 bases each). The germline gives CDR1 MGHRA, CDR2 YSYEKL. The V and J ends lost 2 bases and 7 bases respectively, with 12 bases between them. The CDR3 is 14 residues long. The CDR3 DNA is TGCGCCAGCAGCCAATCGGGGCTACTGAATGAGCAGTTCTTC. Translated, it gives CASSQSGLLNEQFF.

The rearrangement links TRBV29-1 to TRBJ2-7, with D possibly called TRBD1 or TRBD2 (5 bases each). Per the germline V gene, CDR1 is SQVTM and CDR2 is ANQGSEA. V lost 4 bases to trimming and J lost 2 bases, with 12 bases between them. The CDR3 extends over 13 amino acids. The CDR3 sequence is CSVVSRDPYEQYF. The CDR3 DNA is TGCAGCGTTGTATCCAGGGACCCCTACGAGCAGTACTTC.

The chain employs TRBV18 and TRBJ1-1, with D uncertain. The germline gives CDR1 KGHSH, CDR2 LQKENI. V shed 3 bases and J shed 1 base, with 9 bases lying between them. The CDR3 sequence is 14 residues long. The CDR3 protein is CASSPIGENTEAFF. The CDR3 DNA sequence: TGTGCCAGCTCACCGATTGGCGAGAACACTGAAGCTTTCTTT.

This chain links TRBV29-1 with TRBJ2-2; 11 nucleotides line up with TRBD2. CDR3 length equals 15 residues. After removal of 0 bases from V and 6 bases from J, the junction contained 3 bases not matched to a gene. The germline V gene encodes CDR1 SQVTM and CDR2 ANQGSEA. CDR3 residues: CSVEDPGLAAGELFF. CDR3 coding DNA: TGCAGCGTTGAAGACCCGGGACTAGCGGCCGGGGAGCTGTTTTTT.

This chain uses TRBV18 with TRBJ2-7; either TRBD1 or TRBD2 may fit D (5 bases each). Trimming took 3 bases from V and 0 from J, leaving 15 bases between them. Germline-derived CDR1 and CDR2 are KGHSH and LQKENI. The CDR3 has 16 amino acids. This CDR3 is CASSPIRGTFSYEQYF. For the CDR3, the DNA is TGTGCCAGCTCACCGATTAGAGGGACCTTCTCCTACGAGCAGTACTTC.

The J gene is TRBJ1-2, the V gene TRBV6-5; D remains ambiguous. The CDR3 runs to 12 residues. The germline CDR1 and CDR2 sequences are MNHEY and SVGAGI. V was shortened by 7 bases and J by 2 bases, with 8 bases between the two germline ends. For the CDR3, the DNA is TGTGCCAGCAAGGGTCAAAACTATGGCTACACCTTC. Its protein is CASKGQNYGYTF.

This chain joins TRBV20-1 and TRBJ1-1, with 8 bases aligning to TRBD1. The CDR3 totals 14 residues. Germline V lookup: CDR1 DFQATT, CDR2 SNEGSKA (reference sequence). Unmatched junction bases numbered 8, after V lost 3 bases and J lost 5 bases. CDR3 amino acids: CSASLQGAGTEAFF. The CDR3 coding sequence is TGCAGTGCTAGTCTCCAGGGGGCTGGGACTGAAGCTTTCTTT.

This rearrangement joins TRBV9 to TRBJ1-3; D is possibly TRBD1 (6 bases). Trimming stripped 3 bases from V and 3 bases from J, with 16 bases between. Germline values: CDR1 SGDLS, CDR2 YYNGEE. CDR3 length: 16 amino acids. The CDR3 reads CASSAQRGTDGNTIYF. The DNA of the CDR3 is TGTGCCAGCAGCGCTCAAAGGGGGACCGATGGAAACACCATATATTTT.

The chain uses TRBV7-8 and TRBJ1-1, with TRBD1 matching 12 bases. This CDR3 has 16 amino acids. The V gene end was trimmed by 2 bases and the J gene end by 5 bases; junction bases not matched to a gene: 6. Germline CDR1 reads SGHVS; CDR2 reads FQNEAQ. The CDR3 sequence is CASSLTPGQGATEAFF. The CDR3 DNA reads TGTGCCAGCAGCTTAACCCCGGGACAGGGGGCAACTGAAGCTTTCTTT.

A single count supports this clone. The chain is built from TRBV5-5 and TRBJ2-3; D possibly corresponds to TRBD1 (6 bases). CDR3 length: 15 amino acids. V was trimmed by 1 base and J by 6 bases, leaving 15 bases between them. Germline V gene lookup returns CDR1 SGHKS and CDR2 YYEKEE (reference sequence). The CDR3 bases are TGTGCCAGCAGCTTGCAAACGCAGCAGGGGGATACGCAGTATTTT. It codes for CASSLQTQQGDTQYF.

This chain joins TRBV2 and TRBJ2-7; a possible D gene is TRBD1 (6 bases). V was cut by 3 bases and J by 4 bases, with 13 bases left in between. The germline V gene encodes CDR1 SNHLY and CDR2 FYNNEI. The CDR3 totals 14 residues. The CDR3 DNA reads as TGTGCCAGCAGTGACAAACAGGGACCGTACGAGCAGTACTTC. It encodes CASSDKQGPYEQYF. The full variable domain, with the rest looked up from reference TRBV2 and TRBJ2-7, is EPEVTQTPSHQVTQMGQEVILRCVPISNHLYFYWYRQILGQKVEFLVSFYNNEISEKSEIFDDQFSVERPDGSNFTLKIRSTKLEDSAMYFCASSDKQGPYEQYFGPGTRLTVT.

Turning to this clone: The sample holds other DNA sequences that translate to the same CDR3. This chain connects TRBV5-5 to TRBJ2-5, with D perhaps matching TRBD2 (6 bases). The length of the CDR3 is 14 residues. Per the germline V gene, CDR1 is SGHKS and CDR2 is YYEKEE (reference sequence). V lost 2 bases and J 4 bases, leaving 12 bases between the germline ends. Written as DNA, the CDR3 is TGTGCCAGCAGCTTCCGACTAGTTGGAGAGACCCAGTACTTC. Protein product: CASSFRLVGETQYF. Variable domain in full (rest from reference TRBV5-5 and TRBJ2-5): DAGVTQSPTHLIKTRGQQVTLRCSPISGHKSVSWYQQVLGQGPQFIFQYYEKEERGRGNFPDRFSARQFPNYSSELNVNALLLGDSALYLCASSFRLVGETQYFGPGTRLLVL.

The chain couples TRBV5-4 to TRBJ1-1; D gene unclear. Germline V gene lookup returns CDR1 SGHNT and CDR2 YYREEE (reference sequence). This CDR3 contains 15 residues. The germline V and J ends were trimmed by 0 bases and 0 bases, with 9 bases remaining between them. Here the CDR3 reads CASSLETGMNTEAFF. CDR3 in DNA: TGTGCCAGCAGCTTGGAGACTGGGATGAACACTGAAGCTTTCTTT.

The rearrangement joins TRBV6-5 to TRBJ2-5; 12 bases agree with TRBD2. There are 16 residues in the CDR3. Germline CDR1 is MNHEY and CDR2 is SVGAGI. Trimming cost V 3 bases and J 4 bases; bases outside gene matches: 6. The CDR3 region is CASSYSSGGARETQYF. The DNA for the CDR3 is TGTGCCAGCAGTTATTCTAGCGGGGGGGCCCGAGAGACCCAGTACTTC.

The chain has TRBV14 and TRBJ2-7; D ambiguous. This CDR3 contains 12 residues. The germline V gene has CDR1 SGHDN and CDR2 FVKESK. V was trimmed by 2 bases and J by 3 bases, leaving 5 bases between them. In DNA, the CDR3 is TGTGCCAGCAGCCAATCTGGCTACGAGCAGTACTTC. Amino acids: CASSQSGYEQYF. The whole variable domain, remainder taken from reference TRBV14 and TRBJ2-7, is EAGVTQFPSHSVIEKGQTVTLRCDPISGHDNLYWYRRVMGKEIKFLLHFVKESKQDESGMPNNRFLAERTGGTYSTLKVQPAELEDSGVYFCASSQSGYEQYFGPGTRLTVT.

CDR3 sequence (DNA): TGCGCCAGCAGCTTCTTTCGTAGTTTAGATACGCAGTATTTT. Protein sequence: CASSFFRSLDTQYF. The rearrangement joins TRBV5-1 to TRBJ2-3; no firm D call. The CDR3 runs to 14 residues. In germline, CDR1 is SGHRS, CDR2 YFSETQ. Trimming stripped 2 bases from V and 5 bases from J, with 12 bases between.

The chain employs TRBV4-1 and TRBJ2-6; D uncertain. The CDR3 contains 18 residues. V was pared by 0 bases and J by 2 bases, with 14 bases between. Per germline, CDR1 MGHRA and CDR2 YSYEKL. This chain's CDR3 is CASSQEELRVAGANVLTF. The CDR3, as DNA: TGCGCCAGCAGCCAAGAAGAGTTAAGGGTAGCTGGGGCCAACGTCCTGACTTTC.

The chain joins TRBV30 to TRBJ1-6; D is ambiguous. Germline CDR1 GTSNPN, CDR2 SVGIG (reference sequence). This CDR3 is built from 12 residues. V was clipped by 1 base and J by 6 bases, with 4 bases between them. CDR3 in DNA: TGTGCCTGGAGTGCGGGTAATTCACCCCTCCACTTT. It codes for CAWSAGNSPLHF.